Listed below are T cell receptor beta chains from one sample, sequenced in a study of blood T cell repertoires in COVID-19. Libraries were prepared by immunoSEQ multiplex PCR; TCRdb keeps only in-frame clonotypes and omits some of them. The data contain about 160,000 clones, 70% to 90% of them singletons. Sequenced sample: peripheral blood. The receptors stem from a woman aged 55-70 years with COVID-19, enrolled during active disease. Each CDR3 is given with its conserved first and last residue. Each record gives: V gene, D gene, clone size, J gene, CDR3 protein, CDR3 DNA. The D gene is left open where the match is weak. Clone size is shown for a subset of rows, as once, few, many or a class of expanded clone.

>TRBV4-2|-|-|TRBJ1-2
CASSQDLNRPGYTF
TGTGCCAGCAGCCAAGATCTAAACAGGCCTGGCTACACCTTC
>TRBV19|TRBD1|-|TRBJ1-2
CASMGRTGPNYGYTF
TGTGCCAGTATGGGGAGGACAGGGCCTAACTATGGCTACACCTTC
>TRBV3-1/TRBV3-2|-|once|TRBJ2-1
CASSQARGVSYNEQFF
TGTGCCAGCAGCCAAGCCAGGGGAGTCTCCTACAATGAGCAGTTCTTC
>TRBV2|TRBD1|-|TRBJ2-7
CASSRTGYEQYF
TGTGCCAGCAGCAGGACAGGGTACGAGCAGTACTTC
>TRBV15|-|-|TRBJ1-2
CATSRDKGRESYGYTF
TGTGCCACCAGCAGAGATAAGGGCAGGGAAAGTTATGGCTACACCTTC
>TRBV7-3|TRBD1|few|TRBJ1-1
CASSLSGGMGEAFF
TGTGCCAGCAGCTTATCAGGGGGCATGGGTGAAGCTTTCTTT
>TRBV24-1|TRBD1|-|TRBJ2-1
CATSRGPSYNEQFF
TGTGCCACCTCCAGGGGGCCCTCCTACAATGAGCAGTTCTTC
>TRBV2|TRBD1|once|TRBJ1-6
CAGVGQYNSPLHF
TGTGCCGGCGTGGGACAGTATAATTCACCCCTCCACTTT
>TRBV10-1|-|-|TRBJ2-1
CASRPGSSYNEQFF
TGCGCCAGCAGACCAGGGTCCTCCTACAATGAGCAGTTCTTC
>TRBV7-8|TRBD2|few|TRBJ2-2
CASSLVGLAAGELFF
TGTGCCAGCAGCTTAGTAGGACTAGCCGCCGGGGAGCTGTTTTTT
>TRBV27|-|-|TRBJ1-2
CASSSSGRGYGYTF
TGTGCCAGCAGTTCCTCGGGGAGGGGGTATGGCTACACCTTC
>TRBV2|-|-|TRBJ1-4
CASSALSGNFEKLFF
TGTGCCAGCAGTGCCCTCTCAGGGAACTTTGAAAAACTGTTTTTT
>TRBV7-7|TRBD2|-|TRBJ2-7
CASSLQTSGRQYF
TGTGCTAGCAGCTTGCAGACTAGCGGCCGTCAGTACTTC
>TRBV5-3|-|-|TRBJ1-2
CARSNTALLGYGYTF
TGTGCCAGAAGCAATACAGCTCTGCTGGGCTATGGCTACACCTTC
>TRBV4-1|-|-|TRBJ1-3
CASSQEGQIGNTIYF
TGCGCCAGCAGCCAAGAGGGGCAGATTGGAAACACCATATATTTT
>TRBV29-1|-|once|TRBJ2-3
CSVGGAHRGLRTDTQYF
TGCAGCGTGGGGGGAGCTCACAGGGGCCTACGCACAGATACGCAGTATTTT
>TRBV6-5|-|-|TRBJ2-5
CASSYSWALRETQYF
TGTGCCAGCAGTTACTCGTGGGCCCTCCGAGAGACCCAGTACTTC
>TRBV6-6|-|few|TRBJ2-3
CASRRRTGLLATDTQYF
TGTGCCAGCAGACGACGAACTGGACTACTTGCCACAGATACGCAGTATTTT
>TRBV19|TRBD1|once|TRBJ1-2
CASAEGGGGRGYTF
TGTGCCAGCGCCGAAGGAGGGGGCGGGCGGGGCTACACCTTC
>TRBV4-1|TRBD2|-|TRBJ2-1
CASSQDELAGYNEQFF
TGCGCCAGCAGCCAAGATGAACTAGCGGGGTACAATGAGCAGTTCTTC
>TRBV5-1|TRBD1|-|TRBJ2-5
CASSLGTGVQETQYF
TGCGCCAGCAGCTTGGGGACAGGGGTGCAAGAGACCCAGTACTTC
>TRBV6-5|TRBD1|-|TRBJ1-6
CASSYSWTGATPLHF
TGTGCCAGCAGTTACTCCTGGACAGGGGCTACACCCCTCCACTTT
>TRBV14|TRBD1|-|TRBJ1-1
CASSQEGGKAFF
TGTGCCAGCAGCCAAGAAGGGGGCAAAGCTTTCTTT
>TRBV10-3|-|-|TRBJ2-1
CATRVELSYNEQFF
TGTGCCACCCGGGTAGAACTATCCTACAATGAGCAGTTCTTC
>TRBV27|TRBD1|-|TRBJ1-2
CASSWDSGGGGYTF
TGTGCCAGCAGTTGGGACTCAGGGGGTGGTGGCTACACCTTC